This T cell receptor (beta chain) was captured in a study of Graves' ophthalmopathy and Graves' hyperthyroidism (dated by TCRdb to the late 2010s). Describing the broader study: Hyperthyroidism was defined as stable when no progression to ophthalmopathy occurred within 18 months of follow-up. After sampling, hyperthyroidism patients received methimazole starting at 30 mg daily, and ophthalmopathy patients received high-dose intravenous methylprednisolone. To explore V-J signatures distinguishing ophthalmopathy from hyperthyroidism, a discovery set of roughly 100 patients (about 41 ophthalmopathy, 55 to 60 stable hyperthyroidism) was enrolled. In total, 135 blood samples were TCR-sequenced: approximately 40 ophthalmopathy, under 80 hyperthyroidism and approximately 17 hyperthyroidism-to-ophthalmopathy patients. The study used signatures of the TCR beta repertoire to tell Graves' ophthalmopathy apart from Graves' hyperthyroidism and to predict which patients would progress to ophthalmopathy. In a handful of hyperthyroidism patients, the T-cell repertoire of thyroid tissue was compared with the T-cell repertoire of blood. An independent validation cohort was composed of 18 hyperthyroidism patients and roughly 16 patients who later progressed from hyperthyroidism to ophthalmopathy.

For repertoire sequencing, TCR beta CDR3 regions were amplified from RNA transcripts. HTBI primers and the Qiagen OneStep RT-PCR kit were used in a first-round RT-PCR, which was followed by a second-round multiplex PCR, size selection and purification. Sequencing of the libraries was carried out on an Illumina HiSeq2000 in paired-end mode with 100 bp reads. The authors processed their data as follows. SOAPnuke was used for read processing, and reads with adapters, uncalled bases, a mean Phred below 15, or no exact constant-primer or identifier match were discarded. COPE v1.2.5 was used to merge the high-quality paired reads. Unique nucleotide sequences were defined as clonotypes and aligned to IMGT TRB V, D and J references using MiTCR v1.1. The analysis was limited to V-J combinations with a frequency above 0.0001, which together covered roughly 99% of the repertoires. For each V-J combination, a TCR clonal expansion and chaos score was defined as F50 clonal expansion divided by the chaos observed in the TCRdist matrix. Welch's t-statistics and random forest were used to narrow the features down to over ten V-J combinations, which were then fed into a naive Bayes classifier. The Morisita-Horn index was used to measure how similar the thyroid and blood repertoires were. In-frame beta chains were kept once TCRdb had trimmed the public reads at Q25 with fastp and called clones with MiXCR. Entries that share a CDR3 protein sequence are merged under the most common genes and DNA. These V and J calls rely on TCRdb rather than the paper's analysis. In this sample the table shows roughly 1.1 million distinct CDR3 sequences, less than 45% of which occur a single time. The top ten constitute approximately 12% of the sample.

The hyperthyroidism patients were 18 to 65 years old and newly diagnosed, with a disease duration of less than 2 months. Patients with other autoimmune diseases, uncontrolled infections, pregnancy or lactation were excluded from the study. Diagnosis relied on clinical symptoms, serum thyroxine, TRAb, thyroid ultrasound and orbital computed tomography. Trizol reagent was used to extract the total RNA, and its quality was then checked on an Agilent 2100 Bioanalyzer. This clonotype was counted many times. Its cognate antigen has yet to be identified. No much larger clonotype is one base removed from it; base qualities were not supplied. At the junction V is shortened by 4 bases and J by 4 bases, with 16 bases in between. The CDR3 contains 15 residues, cysteine and phenylalanine counted. Of all the DNA, just the CDR3 is kept, 45 bases in frame from base 1. From a lookup of the germline V gene, CDR1 and CDR2 are SGHAT and FQNNGV.

Overall study results and their limits: No statistical method was used to predetermine the sample size, and group allocation was not hidden from the investigators. In validation, the model predicted ophthalmopathy progression with more than 70% sensitivity and roughly 72% specificity; some 13 predicted patients were CT-confirmed with GO in a median of approximately 6.5 months. Most expanded thyroid clonotypes with frequency above 0.001 were also detected in blood, suggesting blood repertoires may reflect the thyroid immune response. In cross-validation, the 13-signature model distinguished ophthalmopathy from stable hyperthyroidism with 85% to 90% sensitivity and about 84% specificity, and in the test set the corresponding values were about 80% and 75%.

This receptor chain uses TRBV11-2 and TRBJ1-2, with the D gene not confidently named. The clonotype was recovered from an adult man with Graves' hyperthyroidism. The sequenced sample consisted of peripheral blood or thyroid tissue (not recorded which). The DNA reads as follows: TGTGCCAGCAGCTCCCTTCGTAGGGATGGCTATGGCTACACCTTC. Translated, this is CASSSLRRDGYGYTF. Outside the CDR3, residues come from the reference TRBV11-2 and TRBJ1-2 proteins, so the full variable domain is: EAGVAQSPRYKIIEKRQSVAFWCNPISGHATLYWYQQILGQGPKLLIQFQNNGVVDDSQLPKDRFSAERLKGVDSTLKIQPAKLEDSAVYLCASSSLRRDGYGYTFGSGTRLTVV.